This T cell receptor (beta chain) was recovered during a study of patients and donors after allogeneic stem cell transplantation. This clonotype was recorded at least ten times. The CDR3 runs to 18 residues. V was clipped by 3 bases and J by 0 bases, with 15 bases between them. CDR1 and CDR2 (germline): SGHDN, FVKESK. TCRdb reprocessed the RT-PCR reads via MiXCR and lists one record per CDR3 protein. The table has around 240,000 distinct CDR3 sequences, 13% to 15% seen once; the top ten hold roughly 10%. The sequencing sample was made of blood, either unsorted or a sorted T cell fraction (not recorded which). The sequence derives from a human donor who was either an allogeneic HSCT recipient or a stem cell or donor lymphocyte infusion donor (not recorded which). It is not recorded whose cells these are; they may come from a transplant donor. V and J are TRBV14 and TRBJ1-6; D remains ambiguous. The DNA for the CDR3 is TGTGCCAGCAGCCAGGCGATAGCTGGCCTCTCCTATAATTCACCCCTCCACTTT. Translating gives CASSQAIAGLSYNSPLHF. The full variable domain, its missing parts supplied by reference TRBV14 and TRBJ1-6, is EAGVTQFPSHSVIEKGQTVTLRCDPISGHDNLYWYRRVMGKEIKFLLHFVKESKQDESGMPNNRFLAERTGGTYSTLKVQPAELEDSGVYFCASSQAIAGLSYNSPLHFGNGTRLTVT.